Shown below are 8 T cell receptor beta chains from a single sample sequenced in a study of T-cell memory formation after mild COVID-19. MiXCR, applied by TCRdb to the 5' RACE reads, yields one record per CDR3 protein. The sample lists around 450,000 distinct CDR3 sequences; 20% were seen once. The sample consisted of PBMCs or a T cell subset sorted from them (not recorded which). These receptors all come from an adult woman who had mild COVID-19 (a few samples of this study predate the infection). Cell type and time point are not known.

The chain is built from TRBV4-1 and TRBJ1-5; 9 bases match TRBD1. The germline V gene has CDR1 MGHRA and CDR2 YSYEKL. Trimming cost V 3 bases and J 3 bases; bases outside gene matches: 3. This CDR3 has 15 residues. The CDR3 DNA follows: TGCGCCAGCAGCCAGACACAGGGGGCCAATCAGCCCCAGCATTTT. Translated: CASSQTQGANQPQHF.

The chain carries TRBV20-1 and TRBJ1-2; 7 bases are shared with TRBD1. CDR1 and CDR2 (germline): DFQATT, SNEGSKA (reference sequence). J lost 8 bases, V lost 6 bases, and 18 bases had no gene match. The CDR3 runs 15 residues. The CDR3 spells CSADRSTGPSLGYTF. The CDR3 DNA follows: TGCAGTGCCGACCGTTCGACAGGGCCCAGCCTGGGCTACACCTTC.

The rearrangement joins TRBV12-3 or TRBV12-4 to TRBJ2-1; D is uncertain. This CDR3 contains 14 residues. The ends were cut back, 1 base at V and 4 bases at J, with 8 bases in the middle. CDR3 sequence: CASSLESFYNEQFF. The CDR3, as DNA: TGTGCCAGCAGTTTAGAGTCATTTTACAATGAGCAGTTCTTC.

This clonotype showed up just a few times. This rearrangement joins TRBV6-5 to TRBJ1-4, with no clear D. The germline V and J ends were trimmed by 2 bases and 3 bases, with 13 bases remaining between them. Germline CDR1 reads MNHEY; CDR2 reads SVGAGI. There are 16 residues in the CDR3. In nucleotides, the CDR3 is TGTGCCAGCAGTTACCGTCCCTACGGGGCTAATGAAAAACTGTTTTTT. Protein product: CASSYRPYGANEKLFF.

This clonotype appeared a few times. The rearrangement joins TRBV6-6 to TRBJ2-1; D call uncertain. Trimming shortened V by 6 bases and J by 8 bases, and 20 bases separated the two germline ends. Germline values: CDR1 MNHNY, CDR2 SVGAGI (reference sequence). The CDR3 totals 15 residues. CDR3 amino acids: CASSPNLVSKHEQFF. The CDR3 region has the DNA TGTGCCAGCAGCCCGAACCTAGTCTCCAAGCATGAGCAGTTCTTC.

The chain recombines TRBV6-1 with TRBJ2-1; D might be TRBD2 (6 bases). The CDR3 contains 14 residues. Trimming took 3 bases from V and 6 from J, leaving 12 bases between them. From germline, CDR1 is MNHNS and CDR2 SASEGT. Here the CDR3 reads CASSDILGGNEQFF. The CDR3 DNA reads as TGTGCCAGCAGTGATATCCTGGGAGGCAATGAGCAGTTCTTC.

J is TRBJ1-4 and V is TRBV7-6, with D unresolved. The germline gives CDR1 SGHVS, CDR2 FNYEAQ. Trimming took 4 bases from V and 5 from J, leaving 17 bases between them. This CDR3 spans 16 amino acids. The CDR3 DNA reads TGTGCCAGCAGCTCCTGGGTCCCTTTGGGAAATGAAAAACTGTTTTTT. Residues: CASSSWVPLGNEKLFF.

J is TRBJ2-1 and V is TRBV11-2; 9 bases are a match to TRBD1. The V segment lost 5 bases and the J segment 2 bases; nucleotides outside the gene matches: 7. Germline CDR1 is SGHAT and CDR2 is FQNNGV. This CDR3 contains 16 residues. The CDR3 reads CASSPGDRVAYNEQFF. The DNA of the CDR3 is TGTGCCAGCAGCCCGGGGGACAGGGTGGCCTACAATGAGCAGTTCTTC.